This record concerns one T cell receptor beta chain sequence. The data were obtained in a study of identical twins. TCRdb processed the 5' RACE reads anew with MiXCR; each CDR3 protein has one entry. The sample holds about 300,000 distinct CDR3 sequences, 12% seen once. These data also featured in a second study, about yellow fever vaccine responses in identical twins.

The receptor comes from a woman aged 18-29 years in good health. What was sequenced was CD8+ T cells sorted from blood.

CDR3 bases: TGTGCCAGCGGCTCCGGGGAAACGCCTCTCCACGAGCAGTACTTC. This sequence encodes CASGSGETPLHEQYF. The chain recombines TRBV12-3 or TRBV12-4 with TRBJ2-7; a weak D match, TRBD2 (5 bases). V was shortened by 8 bases and J by 5 bases, with 22 bases between the two germline ends. The CDR3 loop spans 15 amino acids.